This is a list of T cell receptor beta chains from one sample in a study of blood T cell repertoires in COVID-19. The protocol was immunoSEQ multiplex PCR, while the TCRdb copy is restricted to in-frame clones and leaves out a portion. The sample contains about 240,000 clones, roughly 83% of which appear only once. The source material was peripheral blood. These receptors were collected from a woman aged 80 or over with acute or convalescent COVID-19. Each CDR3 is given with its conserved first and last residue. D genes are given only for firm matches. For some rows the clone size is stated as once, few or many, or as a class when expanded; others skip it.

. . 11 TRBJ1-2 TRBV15 CATSPDCGYTF TGTGCCACCAGTCCTGACTGTGGCTACACCTTC
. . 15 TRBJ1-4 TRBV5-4 CASSGSGEGNEKLFF TGTGCCAGCAGCGGGAGCGGGGAAGGGAATGAAAAACTGTTTTTT
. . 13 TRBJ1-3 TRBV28 CATQGRGENTIYF TGTGCCACCCAAGGCAGGGGAGAAAACACCATATATTTT
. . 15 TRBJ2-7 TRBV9 CASSVGAGKNYEQYF TGTGCCAGCAGCGTAGGAGCAGGAAAGAACTACGAGCAGTACTTC
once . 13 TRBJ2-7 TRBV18 CASSTGHNYEQYF TGTGCCAGCTCAACGGGACACAATTACGAGCAGTACTTC
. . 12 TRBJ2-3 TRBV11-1 CASSLFGDTQYF TGTGCCAGCAGCTTATTCGGGGATACGCAGTATTTT
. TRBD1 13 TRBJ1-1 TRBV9 CASSTGQGTEAFF TGTGCCAGCAGTACGGGACAGGGCACTGAAGCTTTCTTT
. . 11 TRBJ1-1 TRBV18 CASSPLPEAFF TGTGCCAGCTCACCTCTCCCTGAAGCTTTCTTT
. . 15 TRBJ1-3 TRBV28 CASTDRLSSGNTIYF TGTGCCAGCACCGACAGGTTGAGCTCTGGAAACACCATATATTTT
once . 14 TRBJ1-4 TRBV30 CAWSVRGGREKLFF TGTGCCTGGAGTGTAAGGGGAGGTCGGGAAAAACTGTTTTTT
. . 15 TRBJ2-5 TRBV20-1 CSASRGTGVLETQYF TGCAGTGCTAGTAGGGGAACGGGGGTTCTGGAGACCCAGTACTTC
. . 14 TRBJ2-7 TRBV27 CASSLSLLAYEQYF TGTGCCAGCAGTTTATCGCTACTAGCCTACGAGCAGTACTTC
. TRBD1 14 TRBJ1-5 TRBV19 CASSPDRGYQPQHF TGTGCCAGTAGTCCAGACAGGGGGTATCAGCCCCAGCATTTT
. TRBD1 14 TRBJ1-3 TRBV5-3 CARSCGTEGNTIYF TGTGCCAGAAGCTGCGGGACAGAAGGAAACACCATATATTTT
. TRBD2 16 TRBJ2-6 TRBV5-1 CASSLAAGAGANVLTF TGCGCCAGCAGCTTGGCCGCGGGGGCTGGGGCCAACGTCCTGACTTTC
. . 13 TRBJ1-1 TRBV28 CASRRGLDTEAFF TGTGCCAGCAGGAGGGGGTTGGACACTGAAGCTTTCTTT
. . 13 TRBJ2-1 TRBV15 CATKFGVYNEQFF TGTGCCACCAAGTTCGGAGTATACAATGAGCAGTTCTTC
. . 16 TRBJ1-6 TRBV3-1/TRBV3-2 CASSQVLAGNNSPLHF TGTGCCAGCAGCCAAGTTCTGGCGGGTAATAATTCACCCCTCCACTTT
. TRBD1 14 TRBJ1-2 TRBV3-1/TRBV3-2 CASTRDRDHYGYTF TGTGCCAGCACCCGGGACAGGGACCACTATGGCTACACCTTC
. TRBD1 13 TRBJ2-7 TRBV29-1 CSVRQGPTYEQYF TGCAGCGTCAGACAGGGGCCAACCTACGAGCAGTACTTC
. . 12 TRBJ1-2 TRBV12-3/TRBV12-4 CASSLVGDGYTF TGTGCCAGCAGTTTGGTAGGGGATGGCTACACCTTC
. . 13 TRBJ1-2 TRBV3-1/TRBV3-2 CASSLGEGYGYTF TGTGCCAGCAGCCTAGGGGAGGGCTATGGCTACACCTTC
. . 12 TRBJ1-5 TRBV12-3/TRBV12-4 CASSDRIQPQHF TGTGCCAGCAGCGACAGGATCCAGCCCCAGCATTTT
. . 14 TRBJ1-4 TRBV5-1 CASSLDRVAEKLFF TGCGCCAGCAGCTTGGACAGGGTGGCGGAAAAACTGTTTTTT
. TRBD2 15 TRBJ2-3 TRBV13 CASSPRGGNPDTQYF TGTGCCAGCAGCCCACGGGGGGGTAACCCAGATACGCAGTATTTT
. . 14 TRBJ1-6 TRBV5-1 CASSPGLAYEPLHF TGCGCCAGCAGCCCGGGACTTGCCTATGAACCCCTCCACTTT
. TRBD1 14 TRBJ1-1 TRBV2 CASSGQGAGTEAFF TGTGCCAGCAGCGGGCAGGGGGCGGGCACTGAAGCTTTCTTT
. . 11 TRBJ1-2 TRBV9 CASSVSRGYTF TGTGCCAGCAGCGTATCTCGGGGCTACACCTTC
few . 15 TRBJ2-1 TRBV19 CASSIGGGTMNEQFF TGTGCCAGTAGTATAGGGGGGGGCACGATGAATGAGCAGTTCTTC
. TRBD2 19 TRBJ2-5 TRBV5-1 CASSLGLAGASEYQETQYF TGCGCCAGCAGCCTGGGACTAGCGGGGGCCTCAGAGTACCAAGAGACCCAGTACTTC
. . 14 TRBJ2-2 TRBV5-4 CASSSGQTTGELFF TGTGCCAGCAGCTCAGGACAGACCACCGGGGAGCTGTTTTTT
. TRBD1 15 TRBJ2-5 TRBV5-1 CASSLAGQGLETQYF TGCGCCAGCAGCTTGGCAGGACAGGGATTGGAGACCCAGTACTTC
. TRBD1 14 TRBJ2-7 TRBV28 CASKRGQTSYEQYF TGTGCCAGCAAAAGGGGACAGACCTCCTACGAGCAGTACTTC
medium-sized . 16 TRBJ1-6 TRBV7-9 CASSPPGSSYNSPLHF TGTGCCAGCAGCCCCCCAGGTAGCTCCTATAATTCACCCCTCCACTTT
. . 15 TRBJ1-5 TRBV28 CASSLLSNSNQPQHF TGTGCCAGCAGTTTACTATCAAATAGCAATCAGCCCCAGCATTTT
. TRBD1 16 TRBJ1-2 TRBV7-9 CASSLAGLTGEYGYTF TGTGCCAGCAGCTTAGCGGGACTGACAGGGGAATATGGCTACACCTTC
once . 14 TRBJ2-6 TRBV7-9 CASSPQAGANVLTF TGTGCCAGCAGCCCACAGGCTGGGGCCAACGTCCTGACTTTC
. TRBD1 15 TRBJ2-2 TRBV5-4 CASSFQGAGAGELFF TGTGCCAGCAGCTTTCAGGGGGCCGGGGCCGGGGAGCTGTTTTTT
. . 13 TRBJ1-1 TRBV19 CASSMVPRTEAFF TGTGCCAGTAGTATGGTTCCCCGGACAGAGGCTTTCTTT
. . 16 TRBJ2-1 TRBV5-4 CASSGLQGGSYNEQFF TGTGCCAGCAGCGGCCTACAGGGTGGCTCCTACAATGAGCAGTTCTTC
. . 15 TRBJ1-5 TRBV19 CASSFQGSGNQPQHF TGTGCCAGTAGTTTCCAGGGTTCTGGCAATCAGCCCCAGCATTTT
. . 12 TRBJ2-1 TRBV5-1 CASSLGLSEQFF TGCGCCAGCAGCTTGGGATTGAGCGAGCAGTTCTTC
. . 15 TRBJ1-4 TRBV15 CATSRDILGGGKLFF TGTGCCACCAGCAGAGATATTTTGGGAGGCGGAAAACTGTTTTTT
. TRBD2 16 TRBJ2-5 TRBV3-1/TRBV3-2 CASSRRTSGGQETQYF TGTGCCAGCAGCCGACGGACTAGCGGGGGGCAAGAGACCCAGTACTTC
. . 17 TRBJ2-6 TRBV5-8 CASSLLQGVPGANVLTF TGTGCCAGCAGCTTGTTACAGGGAGTGCCCGGGGCCAACGTCCTGACTTTC
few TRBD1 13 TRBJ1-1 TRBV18 CASSPGTDTEAFF TGTGCCAGCTCACCAGGGACAGACACTGAAGCTTTCTTT
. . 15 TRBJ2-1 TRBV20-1 CSASQNQVNLNEQFF TGCAGTGCTAGTCAAAACCAGGTTAACCTCAATGAGCAGTTCTTC
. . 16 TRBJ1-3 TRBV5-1 CASSLRVGGTGNTIYF TGCGCCAGCAGCTTGAGGGTCGGGGGTACTGGAAACACCATATATTTT
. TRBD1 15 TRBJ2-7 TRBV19 CASSMGTGGVYEQYF TGTGCCAGTAGTATGGGGACAGGGGGCGTCTACGAGCAGTACTTC